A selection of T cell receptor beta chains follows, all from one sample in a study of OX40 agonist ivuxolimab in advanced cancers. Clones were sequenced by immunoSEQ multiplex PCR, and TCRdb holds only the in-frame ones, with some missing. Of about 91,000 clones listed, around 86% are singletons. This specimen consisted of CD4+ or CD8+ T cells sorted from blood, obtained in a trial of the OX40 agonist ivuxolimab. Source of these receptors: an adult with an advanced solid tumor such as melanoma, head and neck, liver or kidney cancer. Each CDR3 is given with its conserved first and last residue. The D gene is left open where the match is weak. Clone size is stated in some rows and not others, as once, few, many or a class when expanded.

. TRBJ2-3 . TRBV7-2 CASSLLTGSTDTQYF TGTGCCAGCAGCTTACTGACAGGTAGCACAGATACGCAGTATTTT
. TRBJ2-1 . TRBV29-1 CSVEGEISGPGVQFF TGCAGCGTTGAGGGGGAGATTAGCGGTCCGGGGGTGCAGTTCTTC
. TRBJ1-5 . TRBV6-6 CASSQADNIAQPQHF TGTGCCAGCAGCCAGGCGGACAACATTGCTCAGCCCCAGCATTTT
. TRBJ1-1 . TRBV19 CASSIDLLGNTEAFF TGTGCCAGTAGTATAGATCTATTGGGGAACACTGAAGCTTTCTTT
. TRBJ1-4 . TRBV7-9 CASSSQEFLNEKLFF TGTGCCAGCAGCTCACAGGAGTTCCTTAATGAAAAACTGTTTTTT
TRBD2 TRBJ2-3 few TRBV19 CASSVLAGQTDTQYF TGTGCCAGTAGTGTTCTAGCGGGACAAACAGATACGCAGTATTTT
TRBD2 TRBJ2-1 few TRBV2 CASSAFVSGSGDEQFF TGTGCCAGCAGTGCGTTTGTTAGCGGGAGTGGGGATGAGCAGTTCTTC
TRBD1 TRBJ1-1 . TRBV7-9 CASSGGQGAFSEAFF TGTGCCAGCAGCGGCGGACAGGGGGCGTTTAGTGAAGCTTTCTTT
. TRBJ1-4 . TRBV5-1 CASSFQGGANEKLFF TGCGCCAGCAGCTTCCAGGGCGGCGCTAATGAAAAACTGTTTTTT
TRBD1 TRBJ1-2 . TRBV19 CAARDRSNYGYTF TGTGCCGCCAGGGACAGATCTAACTATGGCTACACCTTC
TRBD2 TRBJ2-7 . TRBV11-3 CASSLGAGGEQYF TGTGCCAGCAGCTTAGGGGCGGGGGGCGAGCAGTACTTC
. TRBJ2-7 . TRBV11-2 CASSSTVVAGNEQYF TGTGCCAGCAGCTCGACCGTGGTGGCCGGGAACGAGCAGTACTTC
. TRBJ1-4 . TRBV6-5 CASSSGAGWEKLFF TGTGCCAGCAGTTCTGGGGCAGGGTGGGAAAAACTGTTTTTT
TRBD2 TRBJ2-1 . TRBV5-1 CASSMGSSGSPGNEQFF TGCGCCAGCAGCATGGGTAGTAGCGGGAGCCCAGGAAATGAGCAGTTCTTC
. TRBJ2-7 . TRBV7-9 CASSFSRVGTTYEQYF TGTGCCAGCAGCTTCTCCCGAGTGGGAACGACCTACGAGCAGTACTTC
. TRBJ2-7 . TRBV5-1 CASSFAPTSEQYF TGCGCCAGCAGCTTCGCCCCGACCTCCGAGCAGTACTTC
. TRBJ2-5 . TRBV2 CASIEGLGETQYF TGTGCCAGCATCGAGGGTTTGGGGGAGACCCAGTACTTC
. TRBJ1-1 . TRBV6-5 CASSYSPDNTEAFF TGTGCCAGCAGTTACTCCCCAGATAACACTGAAGCTTTCTTT
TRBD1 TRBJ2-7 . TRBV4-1 CASSQPSGDRVFEQYF TGCGCCAGCAGCCAGCCTTCCGGGGACAGGGTTTTTGAGCAGTACTTC
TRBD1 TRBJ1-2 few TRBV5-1 CASSPQGNYGYTF TGCGCCAGCAGCCCACAGGGGAACTATGGCTACACCTTC
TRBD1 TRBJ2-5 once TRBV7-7 CASSPGTGQETQYF TGTGCTAGCAGCCCGGGGACAGGCCAAGAGACCCAGTACTTC
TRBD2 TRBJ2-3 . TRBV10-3 CAISALAGKSTDTQYF TGTGCCATCAGTGCTTTAGCGGGGAAAAGCACAGATACGCAGTATTTT
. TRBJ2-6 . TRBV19 CASSPSGTRINYSGANVLTF TGTGCCAGTAGTCCCTCCGGGACAAGGATTAATTACTCTGGGGCCAACGTCCTGACTTTC
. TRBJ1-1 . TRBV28 CASSSGEAFF TGTGCCAGCAGCTCAGGGGAAGCTTTCTTT
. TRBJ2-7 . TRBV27 CASSLYANTYEQYF TGTGCCAGCAGTTTATATGCTAATACCTACGAGCAGTACTTC
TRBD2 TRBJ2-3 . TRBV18 CASSPGLAYTDTQYF TGTGCCAGCTCCCCCGGACTAGCGTACACAGATACGCAGTATTTT
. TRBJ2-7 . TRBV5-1 CASSRQHISDEQYF TGCGCCAGCAGTCGTCAGCATATCTCCGACGAGCAGTACTTC
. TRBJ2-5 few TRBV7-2 CASSLAGKETQYF TGTGCCAGCAGCTTAGCAGGGAAAGAGACCCAGTACTTC
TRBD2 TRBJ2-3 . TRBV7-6 CASSVLAGSTDTQYF TGTGCCAGCAGCGTACTAGCGGGAAGCACAGATACGCAGTATTTT
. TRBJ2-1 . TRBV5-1 CASSLRRNNEQFF TGCGCCAGCAGCTTGAGACGGAACAATGAGCAGTTCTTC
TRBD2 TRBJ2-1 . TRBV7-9 CASSLAASGIYNEQFF TGTGCCAGCAGCTTAGCGGCTAGCGGGATTTACAATGAGCAGTTCTTC
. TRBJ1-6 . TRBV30 CAWSVRLAGGPSDSPLHF TGTGCCTGGAGTGTACGTTTGGCGGGGGGTCCTAGTGATTCACCCCTCCACTTT
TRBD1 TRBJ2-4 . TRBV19 CASSIGTGATKNIQYF TGTGCCAGTAGTATCGGGACAGGGGCTACCAAAAACATTCAGTACTTC
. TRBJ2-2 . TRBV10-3 CAISESGLQNTGELFF TGTGCCATCAGTGAGTCTGGACTTCAGAACACCGGGGAGCTGTTTTTT
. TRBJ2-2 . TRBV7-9 CASSSGHPNTGELFF TGTGCCAGCAGCTCGGGACACCCGAACACCGGGGAGCTGTTTTTT
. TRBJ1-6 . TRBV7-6 CASSGVGGSPLHF TGTGCCAGCAGCGGGGTGGGAGGTTCACCCCTCCACTTT
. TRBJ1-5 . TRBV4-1 CASSQDRLQPQHF TGCGCCAGCAGCCAAGATCGGTTGCAGCCCCAGCATTTT
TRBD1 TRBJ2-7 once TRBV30 CASGQGGEQYF TGTGCCTCGGGACAGGGTGGCGAGCAGTACTTC
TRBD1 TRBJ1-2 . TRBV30 CAWSVQGYYGYTF TGTGCCTGGAGTGTACAGGGGTACTATGGCTACACCTTC
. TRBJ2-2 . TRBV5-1 CASSLAGGPWTGELFF TGCGCCAGCAGCTTGGCTGGGGGACCCTGGACCGGGGAGCTGTTTTTT
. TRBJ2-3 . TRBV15 CASGTSREDTQYF TGTGCCAGCGGGACCTCGCGAGAAGATACGCAGTATTTT
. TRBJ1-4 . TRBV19 CASSPGWGFSEKLFF TGTGCCAGTAGTCCAGGGTGGGGATTTAGTGAAAAACTGTTTTTT
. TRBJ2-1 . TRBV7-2 CASSPQSYNEQFF TGTGCCAGCAGCCCACAGAGTTACAATGAGCAGTTCTTC
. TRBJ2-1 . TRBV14 CASSQGRDLIYNEQFF TGTGCCAGCAGCCAAGGCCGGGATCTCATCTACAATGAGCAGTTCTTC
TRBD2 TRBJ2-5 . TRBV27 CASSPPRTSGGQETQYF TGTGCCAGCAGTCCCCCCCGGACTAGCGGGGGCCAAGAGACCCAGTACTTC
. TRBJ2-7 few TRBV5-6 CASSFLSGEGSEQYF TGTGCCAGCAGCTTTTTGTCCGGAGAGGGGTCCGAGCAGTACTTC
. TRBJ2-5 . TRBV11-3 CASSPGVRQGETQYF TGTGCCAGCAGCCCGGGGGTCCGGCAGGGGGAGACCCAGTACTTC
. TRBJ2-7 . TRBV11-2 CASSLGLAYEQYF TGTGCCAGCAGCTTAGGACTAGCCTACGAGCAGTACTTC
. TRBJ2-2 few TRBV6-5 CASSYSETAVTGELFF TGTGCCAGCAGTTACTCGGAGACAGCGGTCACCGGGGAGCTGTTTTTT
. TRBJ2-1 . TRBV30 CAFQNGAYNEQFF TGTGCCTTCCAAAACGGGGCCTACAATGAGCAGTTCTTC
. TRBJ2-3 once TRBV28 CASILSGSTDTQYF TGTGCCAGCATACTCAGCGGGAGCACAGATACGCAGTATTTT
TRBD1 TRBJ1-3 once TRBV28 CASSLRQGSSSGNTIYF TGTGCCAGCAGTTTGAGACAGGGGAGTAGCTCTGGAAACACCATATATTTT